This TCR beta chain was recovered during a study of blood T cell repertoires in COVID-19 (TCRdb year 2020). As for the study more broadly: Collaborator samples came from the United States, Italy and Spain and covered acute and convalescent phases of COVID-19. The dataset comprised deeply sampled blood TCRbeta repertoires from subjects exposed to, actively infected with, or recovered from COVID-19. The prospective study material was composed of cDNA or gDNA derived from T cells, B-cell-depleted T cells, or PBMCs. Nearly every sample came with metadata listing a de-identified subject ID, COVID-19 status, age in years and sex. The samples were drawn from two sources: the first 160 participants of the ongoing ImmuneRACE study, and approximately 1,300 subjects contributed by 6 global collaborators. Where available, HLA class I and class II types were taken from metadata supplied by the sample provider and were not determined by assay-based typing. The repertoires were released in a freely available public database meant as a resource for research on the immune response to SARS-CoV-2.

This clone appeared a few times. This receptor's antigen is unknown. No base quality values were provided; no much bigger clone lies one nucleotide off. CDR1 MGHDK and CDR2 SYGVNS were looked up in the germline V gene. From cysteine to phenylalanine, the CDR3 is 15 amino acids long. This entry keeps only the CDR3 DNA: 45 bases, framed from base 1. V was cut back by 1 base and J by 11 bases, leaving a gap of 20 bases between them. Overall study outcomes, separate from this receptor: Clinical and demographic metadata were provided uncurated, with the amount varying by source and participant.

TCRbeta CDR3 regions were amplified from genomic DNA by means of the immunoSEQ Assay, a bias-controlled multiplex PCR. The paper's data handling went like this. The number of nucleated cells in each sample was estimated by amplification of reference gene primers within the assay. To quantify the absolute abundance of each unique TCRbeta CDR3 rearrangement, sequence reads were collapsed and filtered. For each sample, productive Simpson clonality was calculated as the square root of Simpson's diversity index across productive rearrangements. In its TCRdb copy, this immuneACCESS table keeps in-frame sequences only and misses some clones. Where compared with another copy, unresolved V genes explain less than half of these, and the others have no known cause. V and J calls and clone size come straight from that table; D and trimming were deduced from the DNA. The sample includes 95,000 to 150,000 clones, with over 75% observed a single time. Of the sample, approximately 11% falls within the top ten clones.

Whole blood was collected in K2EDTA tubes by collaborating institutions according to the institutions' own protocols. For TCRbeta analysis, collaborators shipped samples as frozen whole blood, isolated PBMCs, or DNA extracted from either of those sample types. The chain employs TRBV25-1 and TRBJ1-1; possibly the D gene is TRBD1, per 5 matching bases. The sample consisted of peripheral blood. The clonotype originates from a man aged 80 or over with acute or convalescent COVID-19. This receptor carries the CDR3 CASSESMLSGGEAFF. In nucleotides, the sequence is TGTGCCAGCAGTGAATCTATGTTGTCGGGAGGGGAGGCTTTCTTT.